This T cell receptor (beta chain) is drawn from a study of prognosis after radiotherapy for stage I lung cancer. General observations from the study: Usage of TRBV and TRBJ genes reportedly differed between metastatic and non-metastatic patients.

Two rounds of multiplex PCR amplified TCR beta CDR3 from genomic DNA. Each TRBV and TRBJ gene had its own primer in the first PCR round. TCRdb redid the calling of the multiplex PCR reads with MiXCR, one entry per CDR3 protein. Of roughly 20,000 distinct CDR3 sequences in the sample, around three fifths were seen once. This clonotype is labeled medium-sized. What it binds is not known. Peripheral blood samples of 5 to 6 milliliters were drawn at each of two time points. The source of this sequence is a donor at least 50 years old with non-small cell lung cancer. The starting material was PBMCs, obtained before or after stereotactic body radiation therapy (not recorded which).

As DNA, the CDR3 is TGTGCCAGCAGTCTACGGGGCGGGACTAGCGGGACCTTATCCTACGAGCAGTACTTC. Amino acid sequence: CASSLRGGTSGTLSYEQYF. The V and J genes are TRBV27 and TRBJ2-7, with 13 bases aligning to TRBD2. The CDR3 covers 19 residues. From germline, CDR1 is MNHEY and CDR2 SMNVEV (reference sequence). Trimming cost V 5 bases and J 1 base; bases outside gene matches: 14.